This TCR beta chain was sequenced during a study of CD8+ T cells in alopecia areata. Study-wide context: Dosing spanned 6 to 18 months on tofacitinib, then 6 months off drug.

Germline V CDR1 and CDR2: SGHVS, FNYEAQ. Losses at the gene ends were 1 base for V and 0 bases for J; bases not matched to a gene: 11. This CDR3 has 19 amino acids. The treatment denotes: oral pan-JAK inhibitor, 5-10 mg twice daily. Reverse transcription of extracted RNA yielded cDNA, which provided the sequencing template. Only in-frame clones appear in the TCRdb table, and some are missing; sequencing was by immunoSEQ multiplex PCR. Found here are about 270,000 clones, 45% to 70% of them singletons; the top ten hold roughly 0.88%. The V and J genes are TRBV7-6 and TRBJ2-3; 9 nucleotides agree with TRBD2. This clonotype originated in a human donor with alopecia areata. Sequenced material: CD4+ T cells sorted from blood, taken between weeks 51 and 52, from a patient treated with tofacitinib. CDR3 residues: CASSLGFTASGASTDTQYF. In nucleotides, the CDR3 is TGTGCCAGCAGCTTAGGTTTTACGGCTAGCGGGGCTAGCACAGATACGCAGTATTTT.